A selection of T cell receptor beta chains follows, all from one sample in a study of blood T cell repertoires in COVID-19. Libraries were prepared by immunoSEQ multiplex PCR; TCRdb keeps only in-frame clonotypes and omits some of them. The sample gives 12,000 or so clones, 65% to 80% of which show up once; roughly a tenth is in the top ten. Sequenced input: peripheral blood. The receptors stem from a man aged 55 to 70 with COVID-19, enrolled during active disease. CDR3s include the opening cysteine and the closing phenylalanine or tryptophan. D genes are given only for firm matches. Rows may omit the clone size; those that give it use once, few, many or a size class.

J: TRBJ2-3; size: medium-sized; V: TRBV7-9; D: TRBD2; DNA: TGTGCCAGCAGCCTCGGACCACTAGCGGTCACAGATACGCAGTATTTT; CDR3: CASSLGPLAVTDTQYF
J: TRBJ2-3; size: once; V: TRBV19; D: .; DNA: TGTGCCAGTAGTATAGCGGTTCTCCGGGTCAGAAACTCCGATACGCAGTATTTT; CDR3: CASSIAVLRVRNSDTQYF
J: TRBJ2-2; size: .; V: TRBV5-5; D: .; DNA: TGTGCCAGCAGCGACAGGAGCTTGAACACCGGGGAGCTGTTTTTT; CDR3: CASSDRSLNTGELFF
J: TRBJ2-3; size: .; V: TRBV2; D: TRBD2; DNA: TGTGCCAGTCCGAGCCTCCTTAGCGGGGGCACGACAGATACGCAGTATTTT; CDR3: CASPSLLSGGTTDTQYF
J: TRBJ1-2; size: .; V: TRBV28; D: .; DNA: TGTGCCAGCAGTTTGGGGGGTGGCTACACCTTC; CDR3: CASSLGGGYTF
J: TRBJ2-1; size: .; V: TRBV4-3; D: TRBD1; DNA: TGCGCCAGCAGCCACGACAGGGGGCTTTACAATGAGCAGTTCTTC; CDR3: CASSHDRGLYNEQFF
J: TRBJ2-6; size: .; V: TRBV7-9; D: TRBD2; DNA: TGTGCCGGGGGAGGGACCTTCTCTGGGGCCAACGTCCTGACTTTC; CDR3: CAGGGTFSGANVLTF
J: TRBJ1-4; size: .; V: TRBV24-1; D: .; DNA: TGTGCCACCAGTGATCAACACAGCGGTGAAAAACTGTTTTTT; CDR3: CATSDQHSGEKLFF
J: TRBJ2-3; size: once; V: TRBV7-9; D: TRBD1; DNA: TGTGCCAGCAGCTTATGGGACAGTCCCACAGATACGCAGTATTTT; CDR3: CASSLWDSPTDTQYF
J: TRBJ2-3; size: once; V: TRBV9; D: TRBD2; DNA: TGTGCCAGCAGCCAAACTAGCGGGATGAGCACAGATACGCAGTATTTT; CDR3: CASSQTSGMSTDTQYF
J: TRBJ2-2; size: .; V: TRBV27; D: .; DNA: TGTGCCAGCAGTTTCGGCGGGACCGGCACCGGGGAGCTGTTTTTT; CDR3: CASSFGGTGTGELFF
J: TRBJ2-1; size: .; V: TRBV3-1/TRBV3-2; D: .; DNA: TGTGCCAGCAGCCAACAGGGGTGGGACAATGAGCAGTTCTTC; CDR3: CASSQQGWDNEQFF
J: TRBJ1-5; size: .; V: TRBV5-1; D: .; DNA: TGCGCCAGCAGCGCGGGACCGGATAATCAGCCCCAGCATTTT; CDR3: CASSAGPDNQPQHF
J: TRBJ1-1; size: .; V: TRBV12-3/TRBV12-4; D: .; DNA: TGTGCCAGCAGTTCAGGGGCGGTCACTGAAGCTTTCTTT; CDR3: CASSSGAVTEAFF
J: TRBJ2-2; size: .; V: TRBV13; D: TRBD2; DNA: TGTGCCAGCAGCCGGGGACTAGCGGGGGAGGCCGGGGAGCTGTTTTTT; CDR3: CASSRGLAGEAGELFF
J: TRBJ1-5; size: medium-sized; V: TRBV2; D: .; DNA: TGTGCCTATTCGCGGGGGGATACATATAGCAATCAGCCCCAGCATTTT; CDR3: CAYSRGDTYSNQPQHF
J: TRBJ2-5; size: .; V: TRBV2; D: .; DNA: TGTGCCAGCAACGGGGGATTGGAGACCCAGTACTTC; CDR3: CASNGGLETQYF
J: TRBJ1-5; size: .; V: TRBV18; D: TRBD1; DNA: TGTGCCAGCGCCGGGACAGGCTCTAATCAGCCCCAGCATTTT; CDR3: CASAGTGSNQPQHF
J: TRBJ1-2; size: .; V: TRBV5-6; D: .; DNA: TGTGCCAGCAGCGCCGGAACAGGGATCTATGGCTACACCTTC; CDR3: CASSAGTGIYGYTF
J: TRBJ2-5; size: .; V: TRBV11-3; D: TRBD2; DNA: TGTGCCAGCAGCTTAGTTCGGGAGGGCCGGGAGACCCAGTACTTC; CDR3: CASSLVREGRETQYF
J: TRBJ2-3; size: .; V: TRBV19; D: TRBD1; DNA: TGTGCCAGTACCCACCCGGGGACAGGGCCTGGATTCACAGATACGCAGTATTTT; CDR3: CASTHPGTGPGFTDTQYF
J: TRBJ1-6; size: .; V: TRBV7-9; D: .; DNA: TGTGCCAGCAGCCGTAAGGGGATTTATAATTCACCCCTCCACTTT; CDR3: CASSRKGIYNSPLHF
J: TRBJ1-1; size: once; V: TRBV9; D: .; DNA: TGTGCCAGCAGCGTAGGGCGGGGGTTGAACACTGAAGCTTTCTTT; CDR3: CASSVGRGLNTEAFF
J: TRBJ2-1; size: .; V: TRBV5-1; D: TRBD2; DNA: TGCGCCAGCAGCCTGACCGAGGGTAGGACTAGCGGGACCTATGAGCAGTTCTTC; CDR3: CASSLTEGRTSGTYEQFF
J: TRBJ2-3; size: .; V: TRBV4-1; D: .; DNA: TGCGCCAGCAGCCAAGGTATACTAGCTAAGAAACCCACAGATACGCAGTATTTT; CDR3: CASSQGILAKKPTDTQYF
J: TRBJ2-5; size: .; V: TRBV6-5; D: .; DNA: TGTGCCTCGACTACAGGGCACCAAGAGACCCAGTACTTC; CDR3: CASTTGHQETQYF
J: TRBJ2-4; size: .; V: TRBV19; D: .; DNA: TGTGCCAGTAGTCTGGGCGTCATTCAGTACTTC; CDR3: CASSLGVIQYF
J: TRBJ1-1; size: medium-sized; V: TRBV2; D: TRBD1; DNA: TGTGCCAGCAGTAGCCCGGGACAGGGCACTGAAGCTTTCTTT; CDR3: CASSSPGQGTEAFF
J: TRBJ2-2; size: .; V: TRBV5-1; D: TRBD1; DNA: TGCGCCAGCAGCCCGGGACAGTGGGGGCCCGGGGAGCTGTTTTTT; CDR3: CASSPGQWGPGELFF
J: TRBJ2-1; size: few; V: TRBV5-1; D: .; DNA: TGCGCCAGCAGCTTGGACGGGTACAATGAGCAGTTCTTC; CDR3: CASSLDGYNEQFF
J: TRBJ1-6; size: .; V: TRBV6-6; D: .; DNA: TGTGCCAGCACCCCGCTCGGAGACCCTATTAATTCACCCCTCCACTTT; CDR3: CASTPLGDPINSPLHF
J: TRBJ1-4; size: .; V: TRBV7-9; D: TRBD1; DNA: TGTGCCAGCAGCTTTTTGGGACGAGGGGGCGAAGATGAAAAACTGTTTTTT; CDR3: CASSFLGRGGEDEKLFF
J: TRBJ2-5; size: once; V: TRBV29-1; D: .; DNA: TGCAGCGTCGTCCGCGGGGGCCCTTATGAGACCCAGTACTTC; CDR3: CSVVRGGPYETQYF
J: TRBJ1-6; size: .; V: TRBV6-5; D: .; DNA: TGTGCCAGCAGATGGACATCCGATAATTCACCCCTCCACTTT; CDR3: CASRWTSDNSPLHF
J: TRBJ1-1; size: .; V: TRBV11-3; D: .; DNA: TGTGCCAGCAGCCAGAAGAACACTGAAGCTTTCTTT; CDR3: CASSQKNTEAFF
J: TRBJ2-5; size: once; V: TRBV30; D: TRBD2; DNA: TGTGCCTGGAGCGGGAGGGAATCCGGGACCCAGTACTTC; CDR3: CAWSGRESGTQYF
J: TRBJ2-5; size: .; V: TRBV6-5; D: .; DNA: TGTGCCAGCAGTTTGAGAATACAAGAGACCCAGTACTTC; CDR3: CASSLRIQETQYF
J: TRBJ1-6; size: .; V: TRBV27; D: .; DNA: TGTGCCAGCAGAATTCGACAGACGCCCAGCTCCTATAATTCACCCCTCCACTTT; CDR3: CASRIRQTPSSYNSPLHF
J: TRBJ2-3; size: once; V: TRBV19; D: .; DNA: TGTGCCAGTAGTACCACCCTAGGGGGGGCAGATACGCAGTATTTT; CDR3: CASSTTLGGADTQYF
J: TRBJ2-5; size: once; V: TRBV5-5; D: TRBD1; DNA: TGTGCCAGCAGCTCCGGGACAGGCTATCAAGAGACCCAGTACTTC; CDR3: CASSSGTGYQETQYF
J: TRBJ2-2; size: .; V: TRBV6-2/TRBV6-3; D: .; DNA: TGTGCCAGCAGTACCGGGTGGAGAATCGGGGAGCTGTTTTTT; CDR3: CASSTGWRIGELFF
J: TRBJ1-5; size: once; V: TRBV2; D: TRBD1; DNA: TGTGCCAGCAGTGGGGAACAGGGGGGAAATCAGCCCCAGCATTTT; CDR3: CASSGEQGGNQPQHF
J: TRBJ2-2; size: .; V: TRBV5-1; D: TRBD1; DNA: TGCGCCAGCAGCCCGACAGGGTCTACCGGGGAGCTGTTTTTT; CDR3: CASSPTGSTGELFF
J: TRBJ2-5; size: .; V: TRBV10-3; D: .; DNA: TGTGCCATCAGTGCACAGATACAAGAGACCCAGTACTTC; CDR3: CAISAQIQETQYF
J: TRBJ1-2; size: .; V: TRBV6-5; D: TRBD1; DNA: TGTGCCAGCAGTTACTCCGCAGGGGGCTTCTATGGCTACACCTTC; CDR3: CASSYSAGGFYGYTF
J: TRBJ1-1; size: .; V: TRBV19; D: .; DNA: TGTGCCAGTAGTATAGACAGGGAAACTGAAGCTTTCTTT; CDR3: CASSIDRETEAFF
J: TRBJ1-2; size: .; V: TRBV28; D: .; DNA: TGTGCCAGCAGTTCGTCCAGGGAGGGCTATGGCTACACCTTC; CDR3: CASSSSREGYGYTF
J: TRBJ1-5; size: .; V: TRBV5-1; D: .; DNA: TGCGCCAGCAGCTTGTCCGGGGATAGCAATCAGCCCCAGCATTTT; CDR3: CASSLSGDSNQPQHF
J: TRBJ1-1; size: few; V: TRBV9; D: .; DNA: TGTGCCAGCAGCCCCCTGTCCCGCCGGGTGGACACTGAAGCTTTCTTT; CDR3: CASSPLSRRVDTEAFF
J: TRBJ2-7; size: once; V: TRBV9; D: TRBD1; DNA: TGTGCCAGCAGCGACGGGGACAGGGCCTACGAGCAGTACTTC; CDR3: CASSDGDRAYEQYF
J: TRBJ1-3; size: .; V: TRBV19; D: TRBD1; DNA: TGTGCCAGTACCGGGGTAACGGACAGGGATGGAAACACCATATATTTT; CDR3: CASTGVTDRDGNTIYF
J: TRBJ1-5; size: .; V: TRBV4-1; D: TRBD1; DNA: TGCGCCAGCAGCCAAGCTGACAGGGTGGGGAGTCAGCCCCAGCATTTT; CDR3: CASSQADRVGSQPQHF
J: TRBJ2-1; size: .; V: TRBV15; D: .; DNA: TGTGCCACCAGCAGAGCCCCGGACAATGAGCAGTTCTTC; CDR3: CATSRAPDNEQFF
J: TRBJ2-1; size: .; V: TRBV27; D: TRBD2; DNA: TGTGCCAGCAGTTTCGGGACTAGCGGAGCTAATGAGCAGTTCTTC; CDR3: CASSFGTSGANEQFF
J: TRBJ1-6; size: .; V: TRBV6-5; D: TRBD1; DNA: TGTGCCAGCTCCACAGGGGTAGGTTCACCCCTCCACTTT; CDR3: CASSTGVGSPLHF
J: TRBJ2-1; size: .; V: TRBV5-1; D: TRBD1; DNA: TGCGCCAGCAGCTCGGACAGGGGCAATGAGCAGTTCTTC; CDR3: CASSSDRGNEQFF
J: TRBJ1-2; size: .; V: TRBV19; D: .; DNA: TGTGCCAGTAGTTCCCTTGGAGGGGCGTTTCCGGATGGCTACACCTTC; CDR3: CASSSLGGAFPDGYTF
J: TRBJ2-7; size: few; V: TRBV30; D: .; DNA: TGTGCCTGGAGTGTACAAACTAGGCGAGAGCAGTACTTC; CDR3: CAWSVQTRREQYF
J: TRBJ1-4; size: .; V: TRBV4-3; D: .; DNA: TGCGCCAGCAGCCAAGATTTGGCAGTAACTAATGAAAAACTGTTTTTT; CDR3: CASSQDLAVTNEKLFF
J: TRBJ1-5; size: few; V: TRBV2; D: .; DNA: TGTGCCAGCAGTGTGCTCCTGGGGGCGGGTCAGCCCCAGCATTTT; CDR3: CASSVLLGAGQPQHF